This TCR beta chain derives from a study of blood T cell repertoires in COVID-19. The overall study: The United States, Italy and Spain supplied acute and convalescent COVID-19 samples. T cells, B-cell-depleted T cells, or PBMCs supplied cDNA or gDNA.

Original data processing: Reference gene primer amplification gave nucleated cell count estimates. The table came from immunoSEQ multiplex PCR; TCRdb's copy has only in-frame clones and leaves some out. The V and J calls and clone size were taken over from that table, and D and trimming were inferred from the DNA. Altogether under 250,000 clones are present, over 75% being singletons, with the ten largest covering over 10%. From germline, CDR1 is LGHNA and CDR2 YSLEER. V lost 1 base and J lost 5, with 20 bases in between. The CDR3 extends over 17 amino acids. The TCR comes from a human donor in a cohort sampled during active COVID-19. Input material: peripheral blood. This chain joins TRBV4-3 and TRBJ1-2; D gene ambiguous. The CDR3 sequence is CASSQGQEEGLRYGYTF. The DNA for the CDR3 is TGCGCCAGCAGCCAAGGACAAGAGGAGGGTCTTAGGTATGGCTACACCTTC.